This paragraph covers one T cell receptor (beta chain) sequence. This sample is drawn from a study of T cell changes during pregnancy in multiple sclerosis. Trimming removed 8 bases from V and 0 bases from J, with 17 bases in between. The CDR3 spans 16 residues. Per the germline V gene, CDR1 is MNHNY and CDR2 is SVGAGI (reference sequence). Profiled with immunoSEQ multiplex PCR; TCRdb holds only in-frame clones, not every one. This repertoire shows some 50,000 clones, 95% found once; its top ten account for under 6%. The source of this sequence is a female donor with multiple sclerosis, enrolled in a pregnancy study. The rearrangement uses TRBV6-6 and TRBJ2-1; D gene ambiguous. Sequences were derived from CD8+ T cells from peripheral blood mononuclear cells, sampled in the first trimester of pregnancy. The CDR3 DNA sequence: TGTGCCAGCGCCTTGGGCAGATTCAGCTCCTACAATGAGCAGTTCTTC. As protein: CASALGRFSSYNEQFF.